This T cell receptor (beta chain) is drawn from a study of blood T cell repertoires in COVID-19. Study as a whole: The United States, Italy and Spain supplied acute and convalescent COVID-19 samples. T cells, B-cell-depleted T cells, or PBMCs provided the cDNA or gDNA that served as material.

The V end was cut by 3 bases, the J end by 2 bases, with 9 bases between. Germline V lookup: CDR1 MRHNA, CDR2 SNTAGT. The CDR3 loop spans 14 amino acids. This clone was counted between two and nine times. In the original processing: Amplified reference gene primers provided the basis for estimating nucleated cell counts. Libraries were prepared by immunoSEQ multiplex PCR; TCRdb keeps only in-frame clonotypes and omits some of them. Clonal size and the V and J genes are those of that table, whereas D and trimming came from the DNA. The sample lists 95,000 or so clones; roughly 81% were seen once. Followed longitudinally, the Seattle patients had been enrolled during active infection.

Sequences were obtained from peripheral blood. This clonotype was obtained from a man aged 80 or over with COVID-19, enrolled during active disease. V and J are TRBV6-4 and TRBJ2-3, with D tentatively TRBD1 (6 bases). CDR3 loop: CASSDRTDTDTQYF. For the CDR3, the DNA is TGTGCCAGCAGTGATCGGACAGACACAGATACGCAGTATTTT.